The 10 T cell receptor beta chains listed next were all sequenced from one sample in a study of shared clonotypes between healthy human individuals. TCRdb keeps only in-frame clones here, not all; method: immunoSEQ multiplex PCR. Among roughly 1,500,000 clones, nearly 99% were seen once, and the ten largest hold 0.45%. The specimen was naive CD4+ T cells sorted from blood. Subset meaning: CD45RA+ positively selected. Receptors were obtained from a man aged 30 to 45 in good health.

The chain carries TRBV2 and TRBJ1-2; D unresolved. The CDR3 has 13 amino acids. V shed 2 bases and J shed 5 bases, with 9 bases lying between them. CDR1 is SNHLY, CDR2 FYNNEI, per germline. As DNA, the CDR3 is TGTGCCAGCAGTGAACGACGCAGTTATGGCTACACCTTC. It translates to CASSERRSYGYTF.

This chain joins TRBV6-5 and TRBJ1-2, with 7 nucleotides matching TRBD1. Germline CDR1 and CDR2: MNHEY and SVGAGI. V lost 10 bases to trimming and J lost 6 bases; unmatched junction nucleotides: 17. CDR3 length: 15 residues. The CDR3 DNA sequence: TGTGCCACCAATAGACAGGGCGGTATGAAGGATGGCTACACCTTC. This encodes CATNRQGGMKDGYTF.

The CDR3 loop is CASTGQGLSYDGYTF. CDR3 in DNA: TGTGCCAGTACCGGACAGGGGCTATCTTATGATGGCTACACCTTC. The chain employs TRBV19 and TRBJ1-2, with 9 bases lining up with TRBD1. The CDR3 runs 15 residues. V was clipped by 7 bases and J by 6 bases; unmatched bases: 12. Germline V gene sequence: CDR1 LNHDA, CDR2 SQIVND (reference sequence).

The CDR3 region has the DNA TGTGCCAGCTCACCGAGTCAAGGGATTGTCTTGGATGAGCAGTTCTTC. Protein product: CASSPSQGIVLDEQFF. This chain joins TRBV18 and TRBJ2-1; D is unclear. Germline loops: CDR1 KGHSH, CDR2 LQKENI. The CDR3 sequence is 16 residues long. V was shortened by 3 bases and J by 8 bases, with 20 bases between the two germline ends.

This sequence joins TRBV5-3 and TRBJ2-7; the match to TRBD1 covers 7 bases. TRBV5-3 falls under the ORF class, with uncertain function. This CDR3 spans 15 amino acids. Trimming at V came to 1 base and at J to 3 bases, leaving 7 bases not matched to a gene. CDR3 amino acids: CARSLNRGTIYEQYF. CDR3 DNA sequence: TGTGCCAGAAGCTTGAACAGGGGAACAATCTACGAGCAGTACTTC.

The CDR3 loop reads CASSHRGATVYEQYF. The CDR3 bases are TGTGCCAGCAGTCATCGCGGGGCCACCGTGTACGAGCAGTACTTC. The rearrangement joins TRBV6-5 to TRBJ2-7, with D possibly matching TRBD2 (6 bases). Germline CDR1 is MNHEY and CDR2 is SVGAGI. The CDR3 loop spans 15 amino acids. V lost 5 bases and J 4 bases, leaving 18 bases between the germline ends.

V usage is TRBV14 and J usage is TRBJ2-7; 9 bases map to TRBD2. V lost 5 bases to trimming and J lost 4 bases; unmatched junction nucleotides: 9. The CDR3 is 15 amino acids. Germline values: CDR1 SGHDN, CDR2 FVKESK. CDR3 DNA sequence: TGTGCCAGCAGCTCGGAGAGCGGGAGGCCATACGAGCAGTACTTC. Its translation is CASSSESGRPYEQYF.

The chain has TRBV4-1 and TRBJ1-2, with D hard to call. The CDR3 runs 15 residues. The V and J ends lost 1 base and 8 bases respectively, with 17 bases between them. CDR1 and CDR2 (germline): MGHRA, YSYEKL. The DNA for the CDR3 is TGCGCCAGCAGCCAAGGGGAGACCCGTGTGGAGGGCTACACCTTC. Translation: CASSQGETRVEGYTF.

This rearrangement joins TRBV27 to TRBJ1-2; D gene ambiguous. The CDR3 consists of 15 residues. V dropped 2 bases and J dropped 6 bases, with 16 bases sitting between them. Germline V gene lookup returns CDR1 MNHEY and CDR2 SMNVEV (reference sequence). CDR3 DNA: TGTGCCAGCAGTTTACGGCGGGGTCTTATCGATGGCTACACCTTC. This sequence encodes CASSLRRGLIDGYTF.

V usage is TRBV6-6 and J usage is TRBJ2-7; 9 nucleotides line up with TRBD1. Per germline, CDR1 MNHNY and CDR2 SVGAGI (reference sequence). V lost 2 bases and J lost 5; bases outside the gene matches: 7. The CDR3 consists of 15 residues. The CDR3 loop is CASSYGQGKGDEQYF. The CDR3 DNA is TGTGCCAGCAGTTACGGACAGGGGAAGGGTGACGAGCAGTACTTC.